This record looks at one T cell receptor (beta chain) sequence and its context. This clonotype has just a few counts. The antigen it recognizes is unknown. The sample holds no much larger clone one base away, and base qualities are not on file. These data originate in a study of naive and memory T cell subsets (TCRdb year 2017). The study in broad terms: In the figure summarizing the skin biopsy and whole blood samples, 10 blood donors, 7 tuberculin skin test biopsies and 3 saline control biopsies were reported. PCR2 was typically performed as a SYBR Green qPCR that was stopped at a set threshold, although end-point PCR (about 6 cycles) could be used instead for low-input samples. On the study overall, not on this receptor specifically: The RNA-based method was acknowledged to be potentially sensitive to changes in TCR transcripts with T cell activation and differentiation.

Libraries were built with 5' RACE. The ligated cDNA was amplified in four rounds of PCR with nested alpha and beta constant region primers together with the SP2 primer. TCR RNA was reverse transcribed with SuperScript IV using alpha and beta constant region primers for the blood and skin samples. Using T4 RNA ligase 1, an oligonucleotide carrying both the Illumina SP2 primer and a UMI was ligated onto the 3' end of the cDNA. To prevent hairpin formation, the 12-nucleotide UMI was made up of two random hexamers with an eight-base spacer between them. TCR alpha and beta chain libraries were processed separately from the second PCR onward, with dual indexing for multiplexing. After pooling, the indexed libraries were analyzed by capillary electrophoresis and sequenced on either an Illumina MiSeq or NextSeq. PhiX DNA at roughly 4.5-7.5% was added to the libraries to raise base diversity and improve cluster recognition. The paper's processing steps were these. Demultiplexor took UMIs from read 2, joined the UMIs to the TCR sequence from read 1, and separated reads according to sample indices. Decombinator identified V and J genes and V-J junctions and gave each TCR a five-part identifier that included V and J deletions. Collapsinator used UMIs to correct sequencing errors and PCR amplification heterogeneity, yielding UMI-based abundance per TCR. CDR3Translator turned identifiers into nucleotide sequence, translated the nucleotide sequence into amino acids, and pulled out CDR3 regions based on terminal motifs. Error-corrected counts of alpha and beta TCRs from blood and skin were compared after being normalized to the amount of input RNA. TCRdb trimmed the raw reads at Q25, called clones with MiXCR and kept productive beta chains. Identical CDR3 protein sequences are pooled into one entry, listed with their most common genes and DNA. V and J calls and clone size were set by TCRdb, not the authors. The sample includes 55,000 to 70,000 distinct CDR3 sequences, with 6% to 8% observed a single time. Around 9.8% of the sample rests with the top ten.

Spanning cysteine to phenylalanine, the CDR3 consists of 17 amino acids. The DNA shown is the 51-base CDR3, in frame from base 1. The germline ends are 19 bases apart after V is trimmed by 2 bases and J by 6 bases. The study reported a robust and sensitive protocol to amplify, sequence and analyze TCRs, based on 3' ligation of a UMI-containing oligonucleotide to TCR cDNA. Whole blood analysis involved drawing 2 to 3 ml of peripheral blood from adult healthy volunteers into Tempus tubes and then extracting RNA following the manufacturer's instructions. Total RNA, without cell sorting, was DNase treated with RQ1 DNase before reverse transcription, targeting 1 to 1000 ng input. Skin biopsy and whole blood libraries were made to test pipeline robustness in samples where T cells form a minority population.

In this chain, TRBV12-3 or TRBV12-4 is recombined with TRBJ2-2; the best D guess is TRBD1, with 7 bases matching. This receptor was taken from a female donor in good health. The base sequence is TGTGCCAGCAGTTTACTGGTGGGGATCAGGGGGGCCGGGGAGCTGTTTTTT. Translated, this gives CASSLLVGIRGAGELFF.